There are a few counts of the clone carrying this T cell receptor beta chain. Its antigen is not known. The CDR3 has 13 amino acids. Germline V gene lookup returns CDR1 SGDLS and CDR2 YYNGEE. The V gene lost 4 bases and the J gene lost 7 bases, with 15 bases spanning the gap. Making TCR cDNA involved 5'RACE template switching, which added UMIs and a universal primer site. TCRdb reanalysed the 5' RACE reads using MiXCR and keeps one entry per CDR3 protein. The sample has about 370,000 distinct CDR3 sequences; roughly 10% are singletons. These data are taken from a study of T cells after yellow fever vaccination. Looking at the study overall: Any fraction with a low cell number was prepared using SMART-Seq v4 Ultra Low Input.

Findings and limits, study-wide: Overall, a small share of clonotypes was seen in both CD4 and CD8 compartments.

The chain links TRBV9 to TRBJ2-7, with D possibly matching TRBD1 (5 bases). The sequencing used PBMCs, collected on the day of the first yellow fever vaccination. This receptor was taken from a man aged 18-30 years who received the YFV17D yellow fever vaccine. CDR3 region: CASSPYWAGEQYF. As DNA, the CDR3 is TGTGCCAGCAGCCCTTATTGGGCAGGGGAGCAGTACTTC.